This T cell receptor beta chain was recovered during a study of Ad26.COV2.S vaccination and SARS-CoV-2 variants. About the research overall: COV1001, an Ad26.COV2.S trial, supplied this vaccine-arm donor. Intramuscular Ad26.COV2.S at 5x10^10 or 1x10^11 viral particles.

TCRdb's table, derived via immunoSEQ multiplex PCR, lists solely in-frame clones and lacks some. The data show hundreds of thousands of clones, with around 89% seen just once and approximately 1.5% held by the top ten. As for treatment: around 19 received Ad26.COV2.S at low or high dose, single or two shots; several received placebo; per-sample allocation not given. Collection of samples fell on day 63 after the first vaccine or placebo injection. This CDR3 region has 15 residues. Per the germline V gene, CDR1 is MNHNY and CDR2 is SVGAGI (reference sequence). V was pared by 4 bases and J by 10 bases, with 14 bases of the junction left unmatched.

The sequence was collected from a person between 18 and 65 years old who received the Ad26.COV2.S COVID-19 vaccine or a placebo. This chain links TRBV6-6 with TRBJ2-7, with 9 bases matching TRBD1. The sample was peripheral blood, taken in a trial of Ad26.COV2.S vaccine versus placebo. The CDR3 region is CASSSSTSRDREQYF. DNA of the CDR3: TGTGCCAGCAGTTCTTCAACGTCCCGGGACAGGGAACAGTACTTC.